This TCR beta chain originates from a study of human T cells and chemical hapten exposure. Across the study: Application of 0.01% DPC to the upper back was done by patch test, with a reading at 6 days.

The CDR3 contains 15 residues. V lost 1 base and J lost 4, with 11 bases in between. The germline CDR1 and CDR2 sequences are LGHDT and YNNKEL (reference sequence). Time point noted: pre-sensitization, week 0. Treatment denoted: therapeutic diphenylcyclopropenone sensitization with weekly scalp DPC. The study's library attached unique molecular identifiers to single cDNA molecules. One entry per CDR3 protein results from TCRdb running MiXCR on the RACE reads. The profile shows more than 300,000 distinct CDR3 sequences, around 5% of them singletons. The genes are TRBV3-1 and TRBJ1-3; possible D gene TRBD1, 5 bases. The starting material was whole blood, obtained in connection with sensitization to the hapten diphenylcyclopropenone (DPC). The origin of this receptor is a woman between 18 and 30 years old with alopecia areata. Some clones in this sample may be carry-over from other donors' samples. Here the CDR3 reads CASSQVPGLGNTIYF. The CDR3 nucleotides are TGTGCCAGCAGCCAAGTCCCGGGGCTGGGAAACACCATATATTTT.